The 18 T cell receptor beta chains presented below share a single source sample, sequenced in a study of T cell responses to AZD1222 COVID-19 vaccine (dated by TCRdb to the early 2020s). Libraries were constructed by the immunoSEQ multiplex PCR assay. TCRdb carries this immuneACCESS record with in-frame sequences only. Its versions omit some clonotypes, under half of them owing to an unresolved V gene in the studies checked, with the rest unexplained. Present in this sample are around 200,000 clones, 90% to 95% of which were seen just once. The ten largest clonotypes hold about 1.5% of the sample. The time point label for this specimen denotes: about 28 days (+/-7) after the second vaccine dose. This specimen consisted of peripheral blood, obtained 28 days after the second AZD1222 dose. The receptors shown here come from an adult who received the AZD1222 COVID-19 vaccine.

V gene TRBV7-3 combines with J gene TRBJ2-1; 7 nucleotides line up with TRBD2. V gave up 5 bases and J gave up 4 bases; unmatched junction bases: 8. The CDR3 spans 15 residues. Germline V gives CDR1 SGHTA, CDR2 FQGTGA. The CDR3: CASSPRLAAYNEQFF. The DNA for the CDR3 is TGTGCCAGCAGCCCCCGACTAGCCGCGTACAATGAGCAGTTCTTC. The variable domain in full, with the rest retrieved from reference TRBV7-3 and TRBJ2-1, is GAGVSQTPSNKVTEKGKYVELRCDPISGHTALYWYRQSLGQGPEFLIYFQGTGAADDSGLPNDRFFAVRPEGSVSTLKIQRTERGDSAVYLCASSPRLAAYNEQFFGPGTRLTVL.

The rearrangement uses TRBV23-1 and TRBJ2-7; D gene unclear. TRBV23-1 is marked as an open reading frame, function uncertain. V was clipped by 0 bases and J by 3 bases, with 6 bases between them. The CDR3 is 13 residues long. Here the CDR3 reads CASSQSTHYEQYF. CDR3 nucleotide sequence: TGCGCCAGCAGTCAATCGACTCACTACGAGCAGTACTTC.

The chain links TRBV6-5 to TRBJ1-5, with 8 bases fitting TRBD1. Germline V gene lookup returns CDR1 MNHEY and CDR2 SVGAGI. V shed 6 bases, J shed 3 bases, and the junction held 1 base outside the gene matches. The length of the CDR3 is 13 residues. CDR3 bases: TGTGCCAGCAGGACAGGGGACAATCAGCCCCAGCATTTT. Translating gives CASRTGDNQPQHF.

The chain employs TRBV5-4 and TRBJ2-1; D is ambiguous. V lost 4 bases and J lost 5, with 13 bases in between. Germline V gene sequence: CDR1 SGHNT, CDR2 YYREEE (reference sequence). This CDR3 has 14 amino acids. CDR3 protein: CASSLPSVDNEQFF. DNA for the CDR3: TGTGCCAGCAGCCTGCCCTCAGTAGACAATGAGCAGTTCTTC.

V usage is TRBV19 and J usage is TRBJ1-5; no clear D gene. The V end was cut by 1 base, the J end by 0 bases, with 13 bases between. CDR1 is LNHDA, CDR2 SQIVND, per germline (reference sequence). The CDR3 consists of 17 residues. CDR3 coding DNA: TGTGCCAGTAGTATAGTTCCGAGAGATTATAGCAATCAGCCCCAGCATTTT. Translating gives CASSIVPRDYSNQPQHF.

V gene TRBV5-1 combines with J gene TRBJ1-6; D is unresolved. CDR3 length: 14 residues. Trimming shortened V by 0 bases and J by 8 bases, and 9 bases separated the two germline ends. Germline V gene data show CDR1 as SGHRS and CDR2 as YFSETQ. The CDR3 sequence: CASSLVQEDSPLHF. In nucleotides, the CDR3 is TGCGCCAGCAGCTTGGTGCAGGAGGATTCACCCCTCCACTTT.

The chain uses TRBV6-4 and TRBJ2-3, with D possibly TRBD1 on 5 matching bases. Trimming left V 4 bases short and J 3 bases short, with 8 bases between. Germline-derived CDR1 and CDR2 are MRHNA and SNTAGT. The CDR3 length is 13 residues. The CDR3 region has the DNA TGTGCCAGCAGTGTTAGGGGAACAGATACGCAGTATTTT. It codes for CASSVRGTDTQYF.

The chain joins TRBV19 to TRBJ1-6; a weak D match, TRBD1 (5 bases). CDR1 LNHDA and CDR2 SQIVND come from the germline V gene (reference sequence). The V end lost 7 bases, the J end lost 7 bases, and 11 bases lay between the germline ends. This CDR3 has 13 amino acids. The CDR3: CASTRDGNSPLHF. The CDR3 DNA reads TGTGCCAGTACCCGGGACGGCAATTCACCCCTCCACTTT. Full variable domain (outside the CDR3, taken from reference TRBV19 and TRBJ1-6): DGGITQSPKYLFRKEGQNVTLSCEQNLNHDAMYWYRQDPGQGLRLIYYSQIVNDFQKGDIAEGYSVSREKKESFPLTVTSAQKNPTAFYLCASTRDGNSPLHFGNGTRLTVT.

The chain has TRBV7-9 and TRBJ1-3, with D possibly TRBD1 on 5 matching bases. Trimming cost V 3 bases and J 4 bases, with 7 bases left between them. Germline CDR1 SEHNR, CDR2 FQNEAQ (reference sequence). This CDR3 has 13 amino acids. In nucleotides, the CDR3 is TGTGCCAGCAGCTTGGGGGTGGGAAACACCATATATTTT. Translating gives CASSLGVGNTIYF.

V gene TRBV5-1 combines with J gene TRBJ1-3; tentatively, D is TRBD1 (5 bases). V lost 0 bases and J 0 bases, leaving 7 bases between the germline ends. CDR3 length: 15 amino acids. Looked up from germline, CDR1 is SGHRS and CDR2 is YFSETQ. CDR3 bases: TGCGCCAGCAGCTTGGTCGGGGGCTCTGGAAACACCATATATTTT. Translated: CASSLVGGSGNTIYF. Full variable domain (missing parts from reference TRBV5-1 and TRBJ1-3): KAGVTQTPRYLIKTRGQQVTLSCSPISGHRSVSWYQQTPGQGLQFLFEYFSETQRNKGNFPGRFSGRQFSNSRSEMNVSTLELGDSALYLCASSLVGGSGNTIYFGEGSWLTVV.

The chain has TRBV5-5 and TRBJ1-2; a weak D match, TRBD1 (6 bases). V lost 6 bases to trimming and J lost 1 base, with 10 bases between them. The CDR3 is made up of 13 amino acids. CDR1 is SGHKS, CDR2 YYEKEE, per germline (reference sequence). The CDR3 DNA reads TGTGCCAGCACCCTACAGGGTAACTATGGCTACACCTTC. Translated, it gives CASTLQGNYGYTF.

This chain uses TRBV5-1 with TRBJ2-5, with a weak D call TRBD1 (6 bases). The V end was cut by 3 bases, the J end by 2 bases, with 8 bases between. Germline CDR1 is SGHRS and CDR2 is YFSETQ. The CDR3 runs 13 residues. CDR3 DNA: TGCGCCAGCAGCTGGCAGGGGCAAGAGACCCAGTACTTC. Encoded protein: CASSWQGQETQYF.

This rearrangement joins TRBV7-9 to TRBJ2-7; D possibly corresponds to TRBD1 (5 bases). The V end lost 5 bases, the J end lost 0 bases, and 11 bases lay between the germline ends. Germline CDR1 is SEHNR and CDR2 is FQNEAQ (reference sequence). The CDR3 totals 14 residues. Here the CDR3 DNA reads TGTGCCAGCAGCCCTAGACAGAGCTCCTACGAGCAGTACTTC. Residues: CASSPRQSSYEQYF.

The CDR3 bases are TGCGCCAGCAGCCCCTTATATTTACGGGGGCCCACAGATACGCAGTATTTT. Residues: CASSPLYLRGPTDTQYF. V usage is TRBV4-1 and J usage is TRBJ2-3; D tentatively reads TRBD1 or TRBD2 (6 bases each). V was cut by 4 bases and J by 2 bases, with 19 bases left in between. In germline, CDR1 is MGHRA, CDR2 YSYEKL. CDR3 length equals 17 residues.

V is TRBV28 and J is TRBJ1-5; 7 bases fit TRBD1. V trimming: 6 bases; J trimming: 0 bases; junction bases outside the gene matches: 5. The CDR3 runs to 15 residues. From germline, CDR1 is MDHEN and CDR2 SYDVKM. CDR3 sequence: CASRRDSNSNQPQHF. CDR3 DNA: TGTGCCAGCAGAAGGGACAGTAATAGCAATCAGCCCCAGCATTTT.

V usage is TRBV19 and J usage is TRBJ2-1; weak D call: TRBD1 (6 bases). This CDR3 region has 14 residues. The V gene's germline CDR1 is LNHDA and CDR2 SQIVND (reference sequence). The V end was cut by 5 bases, the J end by 5 bases, with 13 bases between. CDR3 residues: CASSRKQGNNEQFF. The CDR3 DNA sequence: TGTGCCAGTAGTCGTAAACAGGGTAACAATGAGCAGTTCTTC.

This CDR3 is CASWARNNSPLHF. Here the CDR3 DNA reads TGTGCCAGTTGGGCCAGAAATAATTCACCCCTCCACTTT. This chain connects TRBV19 to TRBJ1-6; D is uncertain. Germline V gives CDR1 LNHDA, CDR2 SQIVND (reference sequence). The V and J ends lost 8 bases and 5 bases respectively, with 10 bases between them. CDR3 size: 13 residues.

The CDR3 bases are TGTGCCAGCAGTCCGGGGGTTGGTTCACCCCTCCACTTT. It translates to CASSPGVGSPLHF. The chain is built from TRBV28 and TRBJ1-6, with a possible D match to TRBD1 (5 bases). V lost 5 bases to trimming and J lost 9 bases, with 11 bases between them. The CDR3 length is 13 residues. CDR1 is MDHEN, CDR2 SYDVKM, per germline. The full variable domain, rest sourced from reference TRBV28 and TRBJ1-6, is DVKVTQSSRYLVKRTGEKVFLECVQDMDHENMFWYRQDPGLGLRLIYFSYDVKMKEKGDIPEGYSVSREKKERFSLILESASTNQTSMYLCASSPGVGSPLHFGNGTRLTVT.